Below are 17 T cell receptor beta chains sequenced from a single sample in a study of cytomegalovirus exposure and HLA in healthy donors. Amplification used 60 Vbeta primers and 13 Jbeta primers. The method was immunoSEQ multiplex PCR; TCRdb's version includes in-frame clones alone and lacks a portion of them. The sample holds around 70,000 clones; approximately 80% are singletons and the top ten take about 8.2%. The source material was PBMCs. All receptors derive from a woman aged 40 to 50 in good health and CMV-seropositive.

This clone was recorded once. This chain links TRBV30 with TRBJ1-2; the match to TRBD1 covers 9 bases. Trimming at V came to 5 bases and at J to 2 bases, leaving 3 bases not matched to a gene. Per germline, CDR1 GTSNPN and CDR2 SVGIG (reference sequence). This CDR3 contains 13 residues. DNA of the CDR3: TGTGCCTGGTTTGACAGGGGGAACTATGGCTACACCTTC. It specifies CAWFDRGNYGYTF. Supplemented by reference TRBV30 and TRBJ1-2, the full variable domain reads SQTIHQWPATLVQPVGSPLSLECTVEGTSNPNLYWYRQAAGRGLQLLFYSVGIGQISSEVPQNLSASRPQDRQFILSSKKLLLSDSGFYLCAWFDRGNYGYTFGSGTRLTVV.

The chain joins TRBV6-1 to TRBJ1-5; D is perhaps TRBD1 (5 bases). This CDR3 spans 15 amino acids. Trimming shortened V by 5 bases and J by 1 base, and 12 bases separated the two germline ends. From germline, CDR1 is MNHNS and CDR2 SASEGT. The CDR3 bases are TGTGCCAGCAGTTCGACGGAGGGGAGCAATCAGCCCCAGCATTTT. Translated, it gives CASSSTEGSNQPQHF.

The V gene is TRBV28, the J gene TRBJ2-4, with D perhaps matching TRBD1 (5 bases). The germline V gene encodes CDR1 MDHEN and CDR2 SYDVKM. Trimming left V 5 bases short and J 3 bases short, with 14 bases between. The CDR3 is made up of 15 amino acids. CDR3 sequence (DNA): TGTGCCAGCAGTGGCCTAGGGGTAGGCAAAAACATTCAGTACTTC. It encodes CASSGLGVGKNIQYF.

This chain uses TRBV6-1 with TRBJ2-7, with D possibly being TRBD1 (5 bases). CDR1 and CDR2 from the germline V gene are MNHNS and SASEGT. Trimming removed 3 bases at V and 0 bases at J, with 12 bases between. The CDR3 is 15 amino acids. CDR3 sequence (DNA): TGTGCCAGCAGTGACAGGGATCAGAGCTCCTACGAGCAGTACTTC. Translated, it gives CASSDRDQSSYEQYF.

The chain links TRBV21-1 to TRBJ2-2; the D call of TRBD2 is as the table states it, not checked on the DNA. TRBV21-1 is termed a pseudogene. This CDR3 has 12 residues. The CDR3 protein is CASRLYGGELFF. The CDR3, as DNA: TGTGCCAGCCGCCTCTACGGGGGGGAGCTGTTTTTT.

This clone was detected only a few times. The chain uses TRBV15 and TRBJ1-5; 7 bases are shared with TRBD1. J lost 5 bases, V lost 7 bases, and 11 bases had no gene match. The CDR3 consists of 15 residues. Germline V gives CDR1 LNHNV, CDR2 YYDKDF (reference sequence). CDR3 nucleotide sequence: TGTGCCACCATAGGAGGGGGCGGGGGGTATCAGCCCCAGCATTTT. Amino acids: CATIGGGGGYQPQHF.

The chain is built from TRBV7-3 and TRBJ2-7, with a possible D match to TRBD1 (6 bases). Germline values: CDR1 SGHTA, CDR2 FQGTGA. The CDR3 runs to 13 residues. V was trimmed by 2 bases and J by 2 bases, leaving 7 bases between them. The CDR3 loop is CASSLGTTYEQYF. In nucleotides, the CDR3 is TGTGCCAGCAGCTTAGGGACAACCTACGAGCAGTACTTC.

The V gene is TRBV5-5, the J gene TRBJ1-5; TRBD1 matches at 10 bases. The V gene's germline CDR1 is SGHKS and CDR2 YYEKEE (reference sequence). This CDR3 region has 17 residues. With 3 bases clipped from V and 3 bases from J, the junction kept 9 bases outside the gene matches. CDR3 residues: CASSYAGTGASNQPQHF. CDR3 in DNA: TGTGCCAGCAGCTACGCCGGGACAGGGGCGTCCAATCAGCCCCAGCATTTT. Filled out from reference TRBV5-5 and TRBJ1-5, the complete variable domain reads DAGVTQSPTHLIKTRGQQVTLRCSPISGHKSVSWYQQVLGQGPQFIFQYYEKEERGRGNFPDRFSARQFPNYSSELNVNALLLGDSALYLCASSYAGTGASNQPQHFGDGTRLSIL.

The rearrangement links TRBV30 to TRBJ1-2; 7 bases line up with TRBD1. Germline V lookup: CDR1 GTSNPN, CDR2 SVGIG (reference sequence). The CDR3 contains 15 residues. The V and J ends lost 3 bases and 1 base, in that order; junction bases with no gene match: 8. DNA for the CDR3: TGTGCCTGGAGGGCCGGGACAGCCTTTAACTATGGCTACACCTTC. It specifies CAWRAGTAFNYGYTF.

V and J are TRBV25-1 and TRBJ1-1, with D perhaps matching TRBD1 (5 bases). In germline, CDR1 is MGHDK, CDR2 SYGVNS. The CDR3 length is 13 residues. V was cut by 6 bases and J by 0 bases, with 8 bases left in between. The CDR3, as DNA: TGTGCCAGCAGCCCAGGGCTGAACACTGAAGCTTTCTTT. This encodes CASSPGLNTEAFF. The variable domain in full, with the rest retrieved from reference TRBV25-1 and TRBJ1-1, is EADIYQTPRYLVIGTGKKITLECSQTMGHDKMYWYQQDPGMELHLIHYSYGVNSTEKGDLSSESTVSRIRTEHFPLTLESARPSHTSQYLCASSPGLNTEAFFGQGTRLTVV.

The V and J genes are TRBV18 and TRBJ1-5, with a weak D call TRBD1 (5 bases). Trimming pared 4 bases from V and 2 bases from J, leaving 12 bases between. Germline V CDR1 and CDR2: KGHSH, LQKENI. The CDR3 contains 15 residues. The CDR3 bases are TGTGCCAGCTCACGAGTAGGGGAGGGCAATCAGCCCCAGCATTTT. It specifies CASSRVGEGNQPQHF.

The genes are TRBV10-3 and TRBJ2-3; 9 bases match TRBD2. Per the germline V gene, CDR1 is ENHRY and CDR2 is SYGVKD. This CDR3 comprises 17 residues. V gave up 2 bases and J gave up 6 bases; unmatched junction bases: 12. The CDR3 loop reads CAISETFAGGPVDTQYF. The CDR3 DNA is TGTGCCATCAGTGAGACATTCGCGGGGGGGCCCGTCGATACGCAGTATTTT.

This clone was detected only a few times. V usage is TRBV2 and J usage is TRBJ1-5, with D possibly TRBD1 on 5 matching bases. CDR1 and CDR2 from the germline V gene are SNHLY and FYNNEI. The CDR3 consists of 14 residues. V was trimmed by 6 bases and J by 2 bases, leaving 11 bases between them. As DNA, the CDR3 is TGTGCCAGCAGCCTCGGACACCGCAATCAGCCCCAGCATTTT. It codes for CASSLGHRNQPQHF.

The chain employs TRBV2 and TRBJ2-7, with 9 bases matching TRBD1. This CDR3 contains 15 residues. Germline V gene sequence: CDR1 SNHLY, CDR2 FYNNEI. Losses at the gene ends were 7 bases for V and 4 bases for J; bases not matched to a gene: 11. The DNA of the CDR3 is TGTGCCAGCAATGACAGATCCGACAGGGGGTACGAGCAGTACTTC. Translation gives CASNDRSDRGYEQYF.

This chain links TRBV28 with TRBJ2-3; D gene ambiguous. This CDR3 spans 12 amino acids. Germline V CDR1 and CDR2: MDHEN, SYDVKM. Trimming left V 6 bases short and J 6 bases short, with 10 bases between. CDR3 residues: CASSITRDTQYF. The CDR3 bases are TGTGCCAGCAGCATCACTCGGGATACGCAGTATTTT.

The chain recombines TRBV12-5 with TRBJ2-3; D may be TRBD2 (6 bases). Germline CDR1 reads LGHNT; CDR2 reads FRNRAP. The CDR3 contains 14 residues. Trimming shortened V by 1 base and J by 6 bases, and 11 bases separated the two germline ends. CDR3 loop: CASGLGRDLDTQYF. DNA for the CDR3: TGTGCTAGTGGTTTGGGGCGGGACCTTGATACGCAGTATTTT.

This chain joins TRBV6-1 and TRBJ1-5; no clear D gene. Trimming took off 7 bases at V and 0 bases at J, with 7 bases between the two ends. The CDR3 is 13 residues long. Germline V lookup: CDR1 MNHNS, CDR2 SASEGT. The CDR3 region has the DNA TGTGCCAGCATATCAGATAGCAATCAGCCCCAGCATTTT. It codes for CASISDSNQPQHF.